These 26 T cell receptor beta chains share one sample of origin, sequenced in a study of CD8 T cells in ankylosing spondylitis. Findings and limits, study-wide: What appeared characteristic of ankylosing spondylitis blood was a TCR beta motif of under 10 highly homologous variants.

Their target antigens are unknown. In TCRdb, the 5' RACE reads were re-called with MiXCR into one record per CDR3 protein. The sample has fewer than 750,000 distinct CDR3 sequences, under 20% seen once. The sample was blood, either unsorted or a sorted T cell fraction (not recorded which). Every receptor here comes from a male donor with ankylosing spondylitis.

The chain links TRBV12-3 or TRBV12-4 to TRBJ2-7; 10 bases map to TRBD1. The CDR3 is 16 amino acids. The J segment lost 4 bases and the V segment lost 4 bases, leaving 10 bases of the junction unmatched. The CDR3 DNA sequence: TGTGCCAGCAGTTCGAGGACAGGGGGAGTCGTGTACGAGCAGTACTTC. This sequence encodes CASSSRTGGVVYEQYF.

In its sample, this clonotype was seen a few times. The chain recombines TRBV20-1 with TRBJ2-1, with a weak D call TRBD2 (6 bases). This CDR3 region has 14 residues. V was trimmed by 4 bases and J by 0 bases, leaving 10 bases between them. Per germline, CDR1 DFQATT and CDR2 SNEGSKA (reference sequence). The CDR3 here is CSATLASSYNEQFF. CDR3 sequence (DNA): TGCAGTGCTACACTAGCCAGCTCCTACAATGAGCAGTTCTTC.

This sequence joins TRBV7-3 and TRBJ2-1; perhaps TRBD2 as D (5 bases). The CDR3 has 14 residues. The V gene's germline CDR1 is SGHTA and CDR2 FQGTGA. The V end was cut by 6 bases, the J end by 0 bases, with 9 bases between. The CDR3 protein is CASSTEGSYNEQFF. The CDR3 DNA sequence: TGTGCCAGCAGTACTGAGGGCTCCTACAATGAGCAGTTCTTC.

The CDR3 here is CASNTGQGISDTQYF. For the CDR3, the DNA is TGCGCCAGTAACACGGGACAGGGAATATCAGATACGCAGTATTTT. V and J are TRBV5-1 and TRBJ2-3; 9 nucleotides line up with TRBD1. This CDR3 spans 15 amino acids. Germline CDR1 is SGHRS and CDR2 is YFSETQ. The junction had 11 bases not matched to a gene; V was cut back by 8 bases and J by 4 bases. The entire variable domain, with the rest obtained from reference TRBV5-1 and TRBJ2-3, is as follows: KAGVTQTPRYLIKTRGQQVTLSCSPISGHRSVSWYQQTPGQGLQFLFEYFSETQRNKGNFPGRFSGRQFSNSRSEMNVSTLELGDSALYLCASNTGQGISDTQYFGPGTRLTVL.

This clonotype was counted between two and nine times. This chain joins TRBV19 and TRBJ1-1; D is unclear. V dropped 3 bases and J dropped 0 bases, with 8 bases sitting between them. CDR1 and CDR2 from the germline V gene are LNHDA and SQIVND (reference sequence). The CDR3 contains 14 residues. The DNA for the CDR3 is TGTGCCAGTAGTATCAGCGGGCTGAACACTGAAGCTTTCTTT. Encoded protein: CASSISGLNTEAFF. The complete variable domain, with remaining parts taken from reference TRBV19 and TRBJ1-1, reads DGGITQSPKYLFRKEGQNVTLSCEQNLNHDAMYWYRQDPGQGLRLIYYSQIVNDFQKGDIAEGYSVSREKKESFPLTVTSAQKNPTAFYLCASSISGLNTEAFFGQGTRLTVV.

This clonotype was detected a few times. The V gene is TRBV20-1, the J gene TRBJ2-1, with D uncertain. The CDR3 spans 14 residues. Germline V gene lookup returns CDR1 DFQATT and CDR2 SNEGSKA (reference sequence). Deletions cut 0 bases from V and 3 bases from J, with 9 bases between. The CDR3 region has the DNA TGCAGTGCTAGAGATCTTTACGGCTACAATGAGCAGTTCTTC. As protein: CSARDLYGYNEQFF.

The rearrangement links TRBV28 to TRBJ2-3; D may match TRBD1 or TRBD2 (5 bases each). V was pared by 3 bases and J by 6 bases, with 10 bases between. The CDR3 spans 13 residues. CDR1 is MDHEN and CDR2 is SYDVKM in the germline V gene. CDR3 protein: CASSLGVWDTQYF. The DNA for the CDR3 is TGTGCCAGCAGTTTGGGGGTTTGGGATACGCAGTATTTT.

The chain uses TRBV7-6 and TRBJ1-1, with D perhaps matching TRBD1 (5 bases). Germline loops: CDR1 SGHVS, CDR2 FNYEAQ. The CDR3 sequence is 13 residues long. The V end lost 3 bases, the J end lost 6 bases, and 11 bases lay between the germline ends. The CDR3 DNA reads as TGTGCCAGCAGCTTGGGGCCGAAAGCTGAAGCTTTCTTT. This gives the protein CASSLGPKAEAFF.

This clonotype appeared a few times. V and J are TRBV24-1 and TRBJ2-1, with TRBD1 matching over 7 bases. CDR3 length: 14 amino acids. Germline V gene lookup returns CDR1 KGHDR and CDR2 SFDVKD. The V segment lost 7 bases and the J segment 8 bases; nucleotides outside the gene matches: 10. In DNA, the CDR3 is TGTGCCACCAGCCCCCCGACAGGGTTGTATGAGCAGTTCTTC. The encoded protein is CATSPPTGLYEQFF.

This clonotype was seen a few times. V is TRBV7-2 and J is TRBJ2-5; TRBD2 matches at 8 bases. After removal of 1 base from V and 2 bases from J, the junction contained 6 bases not matched to a gene. This CDR3 contains 16 residues. The germline gives CDR1 SGHTA, CDR2 FQGNSA. This CDR3 is CASSLGSGMGQETQYF. The CDR3 DNA reads as TGTGCCAGCAGCTTAGGTAGCGGGATGGGGCAAGAGACCCAGTACTTC.

This clonotype was detected a few times. The V and J genes are TRBV30 and TRBJ1-2, with unresolved D. Trimming took 2 bases from V and 10 from J, leaving 11 bases between them. The CDR3 consists of 11 residues. The germline CDR1 and CDR2 sequences are GTSNPN and SVGIG (reference sequence). The CDR3 DNA follows: TGTGCCTGGAGTTTAGAAGACGACTACACCTTC. Residues: CAWSLEDDYTF.

This clonotype was detected many times. The CDR3 DNA is TGTGCCAGCAGCTTAAATAGCCAGGGGGCAAGAGGGGAGCAGTACTTC. As protein: CASSLNSQGARGEQYF. The chain recombines TRBV7-2 with TRBJ2-7, with 8 bases aligning to TRBD1. Trimming removed 2 bases from V and 7 bases from J; junction bases left unmatched: 13. Per the germline V gene, CDR1 is SGHTA and CDR2 is FQGNSA. The CDR3 runs to 16 residues.

The chain employs TRBV7-6 and TRBJ2-3; D unclear. The CDR3 has 17 amino acids. V lost 1 base to trimming and J lost 1 base, with 15 bases between them. Germline V gene sequence: CDR1 SGHVS, CDR2 FNYEAQ. The CDR3 is CASSLGDWAKRTDTQYF. CDR3 DNA sequence: TGTGCCAGCAGCTTAGGAGATTGGGCCAAACGCACAGATACGCAGTATTTT.

The rearrangement links TRBV5-1 to TRBJ1-6; no definite D call. The V end lost 5 bases, the J end lost 9 bases, and 12 bases lay between the germline ends. The CDR3 sequence is 13 residues long. Germline V gene data show CDR1 as SGHRS and CDR2 as YFSETQ. This chain's CDR3 is CASREGAGSPLHF. The DNA of the CDR3 is TGCGCCAGCAGGGAGGGCGCGGGTTCACCCCTCCACTTT.

This clonotype was seen at least ten times. V usage is TRBV20-1 and J usage is TRBJ2-7, with 11 bases matching TRBD1. The germline V gene has CDR1 DFQATT and CDR2 SNEGSKA (reference sequence). The CDR3 covers 15 residues. Losses at the gene ends were 3 bases for V and 5 bases for J; bases not matched to a gene: 9. DNA for the CDR3: TGCAGTGCTAGGGGCGGGACAGGGGGACCCCACGAGCAGTACTTC. It translates to CSARGGTGGPHEQYF.

This clonotype was seen only a few times. The chain links TRBV12-3 or TRBV12-4 to TRBJ1-1; possibly TRBD1 for D (6 bases). V was shortened by 5 bases and J by 3 bases, with 16 bases between the two germline ends. This CDR3 is 15 amino acids long. CDR3 amino acids: CASSHRRGGDTEAFF. In nucleotides, the CDR3 is TGTGCCAGCAGTCACCGAAGGGGGGGAGACACTGAAGCTTTCTTT.

This rearrangement joins TRBV27 to TRBJ2-3, with 7 positions matching TRBD1. This CDR3 region has 17 residues. V shed 7 bases and J 4 bases; nucleotides not matched to a gene: 17. Germline CDR1 and CDR2: MNHEY and SMNVEV (reference sequence). CDR3 in amino acids: CASNPLGGRPVPDTQYF. The CDR3 DNA reads as TGTGCCAGCAATCCCTTAGGGGGCCGACCCGTCCCAGATACGCAGTATTTT.

The chain carries TRBV28 and TRBJ2-7; no firm D call. The germline V gene has CDR1 MDHEN and CDR2 SYDVKM. The length of the CDR3 is 13 residues. Trimming removed 8 bases at V and 5 bases at J, with 16 bases between. CDR3 protein: CASSQGLYDEQYF. The CDR3 region has the DNA TGTGCCAGCTCGCAAGGGTTGTATGACGAGCAGTACTTC.

The chain joins TRBV9 to TRBJ1-5; no firm D call. CDR3 size: 13 residues. Trimming removed 3 bases from V and 6 bases from J, with 10 bases in between. CDR1 and CDR2 from the germline V gene are SGDLS and YYNGEE. The CDR3 DNA sequence: TGTGCCAGCAGCGACAGCACCGGTCAGCCCCAGCATTTT. This sequence encodes CASSDSTGQPQHF.

A few counts support this clonotype. The J gene is TRBJ1-6, the V gene TRBV15; a possible D gene is TRBD1 (5 bases). The ends were cut back, 2 bases at V and 5 bases at J, with 22 bases in the middle. This CDR3 has 19 residues. Germline CDR1 LNHNV, CDR2 YYDKDF (reference sequence). CDR3 region: CATSRQTRQQRQNNSPLHF. CDR3 coding DNA: TGTGCCACCAGCAGACAAACCCGGCAACAGAGACAGAATAATTCACCCCTCCACTTT.

This clonotype was seen at least ten times. The chain has TRBV29-1 and TRBJ2-5; D unclear. V was pared by 4 bases and J by 3 bases, with 3 bases between. The V gene's germline CDR1 is SQVTM and CDR2 ANQGSEA. This CDR3 has 10 residues. This chain's CDR3 is CSVGEETQYF. CDR3 in DNA: TGCAGCGTTGGTGAAGAGACCCAGTACTTC.

The chain carries TRBV11-2 and TRBJ1-5; D gene uncertain. V lost 0 bases to trimming and J lost 0 bases, with 15 bases between them. Germline values: CDR1 SGHAT, CDR2 FQNNGV. This CDR3 is 18 amino acids long. CDR3 sequence: CASSLERASPDSNQPQHF. For the CDR3, the DNA is TGTGCCAGCAGCTTAGAGCGGGCCAGTCCCGATAGCAATCAGCCCCAGCATTTT.

This clonotype was recorded a few times. The chain combines TRBV5-1 with TRBJ2-5; 8 positions agree with TRBD1. V lost 0 bases to trimming and J lost 5 bases; unmatched junction nucleotides: 6. Germline CDR1 reads SGHRS; CDR2 reads YFSETQ. The CDR3 consists of 15 residues. This CDR3 is CASSLGQGKVETQYF. CDR3 bases: TGCGCCAGCAGCTTGGGACAGGGGAAGGTCGAGACCCAGTACTTC.

This clonotype was seen a few times. The rearrangement uses TRBV14 and TRBJ1-1, with D perhaps TRBD1 (6 bases). Germline CDR1 and CDR2: SGHDN and FVKESK. The CDR3 has 15 amino acids. The V and J ends lost 2 bases and 4 bases respectively, with 14 bases between them. CDR3 in DNA: TGTGCCAGCAGCCAAAAAACAGGGTGGGTCACTGAAGCTTTCTTT. Translation: CASSQKTGWVTEAFF.

The chain is built from TRBV20-1 and TRBJ2-3; D is tentatively TRBD1 or TRBD2 (5 bases each). From germline, CDR1 is DFQATT and CDR2 SNEGSKA (reference sequence). The CDR3 is 13 residues long. Trimming stripped 3 bases from V and 4 bases from J, with 11 bases between. The CDR3 reads CSARLTAADTQYF. The CDR3 bases are TGCAGTGCTAGGCTGACAGCGGCAGATACGCAGTATTTT.

This chain links TRBV7-9 with TRBJ2-5; 12 bases are shared with TRBD1. V was pared by 5 bases and J by 7 bases, with 8 bases of the junction left unmatched. CDR1 is SEHNR, CDR2 FQNEAQ, per germline (reference sequence). There are 15 residues in the CDR3. The CDR3: CASSGGTGGRGTQYF. The CDR3 DNA reads as TGTGCCAGCAGCGGCGGGACAGGGGGCAGGGGGACCCAGTACTTC.